This T cell receptor (beta chain) appears in the sequencing data of a study of cytomegalovirus exposure and HLA in healthy donors. At the level of the study: HLA-typed donors were the source of about 85 million unique TCRs, which an early data release held. Study-level results: Later work found most CMV-associated TCR beta chains apparently HLA-restricted.

Turning to this clone: Its antigen remains unidentified.

Unrecorded immune exposure was likely among donors, who were nominally healthy when sampled. The CDR3 length is 16 residues. V was trimmed by 0 bases and J by 0 bases, leaving 8 bases between them. Per the germline V gene, CDR1 is MNHNY and CDR2 is SVGAGI (reference sequence). Vbeta (60) and Jbeta (13) primers were used in the PCR. In the study's own analysis: In a later analysis, tens of millions of unique TCR beta chains included roughly 11 million shared by two or more donors. Libraries were prepared by immunoSEQ multiplex PCR; TCRdb keeps only in-frame clonotypes and omits some of them. V and J calls and clone size are given by that table; D and trimming were obtained from the DNA. The sample is made up of 45,000 to 60,000 clones, and the top ten hold roughly 4% of it.

The receptor's source is a male donor in good health and CMV-seronegative. Sequenced input: PBMCs. The chain links TRBV6-6 to TRBJ1-4; no clear D. Here the CDR3 reads CASSYSLSATNEKLFF. DNA of the CDR3: TGTGCCAGCAGTTACTCTCTGAGCGCAACTAATGAAAAACTGTTTTTT.